This TCR beta chain emerged from a study of T cell repertoires in aging, cancer and after chemotherapy (dated by TCRdb to between 2018 and 2020). Turning to the overall study: Six donor age groups were covered, ranging from 30 or younger up to 70 or older, and each group contained at least three individuals. In the solid tumor group, the paired samples taken before and after chemotherapy came from brain tumor (glioblastoma) patients given temozolomide-based therapy. The complete dataset included about 9 million TCR reads. To examine immunoaging and T cell reconstitution after chemotherapy, the study profiled TCR beta repertoires in peripheral blood from healthy donors and cancer patients. Alongside 95 healthy donors serving as a reference group, the cohort included 200 to 250 cancer patients, of whom 94 had hematological cancers and about 130 had solid cancers. The full study reports these points: According to the authors, the repertoire data do not allow conclusions to be drawn about immunological memory after chemotherapy. In both cancer cohorts, the median generation probability rose over the chemotherapy interval, which suggests that the repertoire was reconstituted through rebound thymic output. Compared with age-matched healthy donors, untreated patients with hematological or solid cancers had significantly lower TCR diversity and higher clonality in blood. In healthy donors, the decline in TCR diversity with age was mainly explained by loss of richness, whereas in cancer patients loss of evenness was also found to contribute.

Multiplex touch-down PCR with a mixed TRB-A/B primer pool was used to amplify rearranged TRB sequences covering the V, D and J segments. Illumina adapters and sample indices were attached to the amplicons in two consecutive PCR reactions using Phusion HS II polymerase. Amplicons were gel-purified using the NucleoSpin Gel and PCR Clean-up kit and were subsequently checked with Qubit and an Agilent 2100 Bioanalyzer. The libraries were sequenced on an Illumina MiSeq with 600-cycle, single-indexed, paired-end runs. Concerning the study's data processing: MiXCR versions 2.12 and 3.0.5 were used to process the TRB sequences. Each unique CDR3 nucleotide sequence was treated as one clone, and only productive sequences with two or more reads were kept. The repertoire metrics were Shannon diversity, evenness, clonality (calculated as one minus evenness), and diversity profiles parameterized by alpha from 0 to 5. The IGoR algorithm was used to calculate generation probabilities for clones in the paired samples taken before and after chemotherapy. In TCRdb, the public reads were trimmed at Q25 with fastp and aligned with MiXCR, with productive beta chains retained. Each CDR3 protein gets just one entry, which takes the most common genes and DNA from the rows behind it. The V and J calls come from TCRdb's annotation, not from the publication. The sample records approximately 3,000 distinct CDR3 sequences, 30% to 45% of which are singletons. Roughly 10% of the sample is held by the ten biggest clonotypes.

Per the germline V gene (reference sequence), LNHDA is the CDR1 and SQIVND is the CDR2. The CDR3 spans 16 residues, from the cysteine through the phenylalanine. Only the CDR3 part of the read is kept: 48 bases, read in frame from the first base. Compared with germline, V lacks 4 bases and J lacks 8 bases; bases without a gene match: 13. TCR beta rearrangements were amplified from genomic DNA isolated from peripheral blood, not from sorted cells or RNA. This clonotype has just a few counts. There is no known antigen for this receptor. Base qualities are not recorded, but no much larger clone differs from it by a single base.

The sequence derives from a human donor with a solid tumor. The V and J segments used are TRBV19 and TRBJ1-4; 7 bases in the junction line up with TRBD1. The material sequenced was blood. The CDR3 reads as follows: CASSTTWTGGGEKLFF. The DNA sequence is as follows: TGTGCCAGTAGTACTACCTGGACAGGAGGGGGCGAAAAACTGTTTTTT.